This T cell receptor beta chain was profiled in a study of OX40 agonist ivuxolimab in advanced cancers. Concerning the study at large: Ivuxolimab, which targeted the costimulatory receptor OX40 (CD134), was an agonistic, fully human IgG2 monoclonal antibody. Intravenous ivuxolimab was administered to patients every 2 weeks at six dose levels: 0.01, 0.1, 0.3, 1.5, 3 and 10 mg/kg. Of the roughly 50 dose-escalation patients, hepatocellular carcinoma was present in around 20, melanoma in around 15, renal cell carcinoma in 9 and head and neck cancer in 9. The dose-escalation cohort was 82.7% male with a mean age of around 64 years, ranging from roughly 23 to 85. Prior anti-PD-1, anti-PD-L1 or anti-CTLA-4 therapy was permitted, and 40% of dose-escalation patients had received checkpoint inhibitors. Partial responses occurred in three dose-escalation patients, of whom one had hepatocellular carcinoma and two had cutaneous melanoma. Peripheral TCRbeta sequencing aimed to test whether ivuxolimab altered TCR sequence diversity and caused clonal T-cell expansion. The paper describes the monotherapy dose-escalation part (N = 52 patients) of the phase I trial of ivuxolimab.

Comments on this clone: The antigen it recognizes is unknown. Base-call qualities are not available, and no considerably larger clone is one nucleotide away.

The full study reports these points: The antigen specificity of the peripheral T cells that underwent clonal expansion was not determined. Low levels of normalized T-cell clonal expansion were also seen in some patients who did not respond. Clonal expansion of both CD4+ and CD8+ blood T cells was observed from baseline to week 6 at doses 0.1 to 3.0 mg/kg. After ivuxolimab, CD8+ T cells had more expanded clones than CD4+ T cells on average. In partial responders in the 0.1-3.0 mg/kg groups, normalized peripheral clonal expansion was found to be among the lowest, especially among CD8+ T cells.

Patients with autoimmune disease history or receiving systemic immunosuppression were excluded from the trial. Peripheral blood for TCR sequencing was drawn from every dose cohort at baseline, at cycle 4 day 1 and at cycle 7 day 1. Samples came from an open-label, multicenter, first-in-human phase I dose-escalation trial of ivuxolimab. The trial enrolled adults with locally advanced or metastatic head and neck squamous cell, hepatocellular, melanoma or renal cell carcinoma. Before TCR sequencing, CD4+ T cells and CD8+ T cells from peripheral blood were sorted into separate populations. For sequencing of the TCRbeta CDR3 region, genomic DNA was extracted from the sorted cells. The immunoSEQ Assay was used to sequence the TCRbeta CDR3 regions. TCRdb obtained this table from immuneACCESS and retained in-frame rearrangements with V and J assigned. These tables miss some clones; where compared with another copy, unresolved V genes account for less than half of the shortfall, and the remainder is unexplained. Here the sample has some 80,000 clones; approximately 95% occur a single time. Over 20% of the sample comes from the top ten.

CDR1 and CDR2 (MNHEY, SMNVEV) derive from the germline V gene (reference sequence). V and J are truncated by 5 bases and 9 bases respectively, leaving an intervening sequence of 11 bases. The CDR3 holds 12 amino acids from the cysteine to the phenylalanine. The only DNA kept is the CDR3, 36 bases in frame from the first base. This TCR was recovered from an adult with an advanced solid tumor such as melanoma, head and neck, liver or kidney cancer. The source material was CD4+ or CD8+ T cells sorted from blood, sampled in a trial of the OX40 agonist ivuxolimab. Here the chain combines TRBV27 and TRBJ2-1; too little of a D gene remains to name it. The DNA is TGTGCCAGCAGTCCCCCCGGTGCTGAGCAGTTCTTC. Translation gives CASSPPGAEQFF.